These 22 T cell receptor beta chains were sequenced from one sample in a study of T cell responses to AZD1222 COVID-19 vaccine. Measured with immunoSEQ multiplex PCR; TCRdb has only the in-frame clones, and not every one. The table includes 55,000 to 70,000 clones, around 83% detected once. The input for sequencing was peripheral blood, taken on day 0 of AZD1222 vaccination. These receptors were obtained from an adult in good health.

This clone was picked up a small number of times. The CDR3 is CASSEFSGFGSPLHF. CDR3 DNA sequence: TGTGCCAGCAGTGAATTTTCAGGGTTTGGTTCACCCCTCCACTTT. V and J are TRBV2 and TRBJ1-6, with D possibly being TRBD1 (5 bases). CDR1 and CDR2 (germline): SNHLY, FYNNEI. This CDR3 contains 15 residues. The germline V and J ends were trimmed by 2 bases and 9 bases, with 14 bases remaining between them.

This CDR3 reads CASSPAGTDFNSPLHF. The CDR3, as DNA: TGTGCCAGCAGCCCGGCCGGGACAGATTTTAATTCACCCCTCCACTTT. The chain is built from TRBV5-4 and TRBJ1-6, with 7 bases matching TRBD1. Unmatched junction bases numbered 10, after V lost 4 bases and J lost 6 bases. This CDR3 has 16 residues. Germline V lookup: CDR1 SGHNT, CDR2 YYREEE (reference sequence).

This chain joins TRBV6-6 and TRBJ2-2, with D possibly matching TRBD2 (5 bases). Trimming shortened V by 2 bases and J by 2 bases, and 9 bases separated the two germline ends. The CDR3 runs 15 residues. Germline V lookup: CDR1 MNHNY, CDR2 SVGAGI (reference sequence). The CDR3 sequence: CASSYQDYNTGELFF. As DNA, the CDR3 is TGTGCCAGCAGTTACCAAGACTACAACACCGGGGAGCTGTTTTTT.

V usage is TRBV4-1 and J usage is TRBJ1-1; D uncertain. Germline V lookup: CDR1 MGHRA, CDR2 YSYEKL. V gave up 1 base and J gave up 4 bases, with 10 bases separating them. This CDR3 has 14 residues. CDR3 protein: CASSQAWVSTEAFF. DNA for the CDR3: TGCGCCAGCAGCCAAGCGTGGGTAAGCACTGAAGCTTTCTTT.

The chain combines TRBV9 with TRBJ2-1, with D possibly matching TRBD2 (7 bases). Trimming cost V 4 bases and J 6 bases, with 23 bases left between them. The CDR3 totals 17 residues. Per the germline V gene, CDR1 is SGDLS and CDR2 is YYNGEE. CDR3 loop: CASSTPVGGGESNEQFF. The DNA of the CDR3 is TGTGCCAGCAGCACCCCGGTAGGGGGGGGTGAAAGCAATGAGCAGTTCTTC. Using reference TRBV9 and TRBJ2-1 for the parts outside the CDR3, the full variable domain is DSGVTQTPKHLITATGQRVTLRCSPRSGDLSVYWYQQSLDQGLQFLIQYYNGEERAKGNILERFSAQQFPDLHSELNLSSLELGDSALYFCASSTPVGGGESNEQFFGPGTRLTVL.

The chain uses TRBV7-2 and TRBJ2-1, with 12 bases aligning to TRBD2. The germline gives CDR1 SGHTA, CDR2 FQGNSA. The CDR3 length is 13 residues. J was trimmed by 16 bases and V by 5 bases; bases with no gene match: 9. In DNA form, the CDR3 reads TGTGCCAGCAGCCAGCGGACTAGCGGGGAGGAATTCTTC. Encoded protein: CASSQRTSGEEFF.

This clone was recorded once. The chain joins TRBV7-3 to TRBJ2-2; 10 bases fit TRBD2. Per germline, CDR1 SGHTA and CDR2 FQGTGA. Unmatched junction bases numbered 4, after V lost 4 bases and J lost 5 bases. This CDR3 comprises 15 residues. The CDR3 reads CASSSSGGQTGELFF. CDR3 coding DNA: TGTGCCAGCAGCTCTAGCGGGGGCCAGACCGGGGAGCTGTTTTTT. The full variable domain, completed using reference TRBV7-3 and TRBJ2-2, is GAGVSQTPSNKVTEKGKYVELRCDPISGHTALYWYRQSLGQGPEFLIYFQGTGAADDSGLPNDRFFAVRPEGSVSTLKIQRTERGDSAVYLCASSSSGGQTGELFFGEGSRLTVL.

V gene TRBV18 combines with J gene TRBJ1-5, with 11 nucleotides matching TRBD1. Germline V gene lookup returns CDR1 KGHSH and CDR2 LQKENI. Germline trimming cut 2 bases from V and 7 bases from J; bases unmatched to any gene: 1. The CDR3 is made up of 14 amino acids. CDR3 region: CASSPGTGGQPQHF. The CDR3 bases are TGTGCCAGCTCACCAGGGACAGGGGGGCAGCCCCAGCATTTT.

This chain uses TRBV7-9 with TRBJ1-6; TRBD1 matches at 8 bases. The CDR3 consists of 14 residues. Germline trimming cut 5 bases from V and 10 bases from J; bases unmatched to any gene: 7. Germline CDR1 is SEHNR and CDR2 is FQNEAQ (reference sequence). CDR3 region: CASSADRGNSPLHF. Written as DNA, the CDR3 is TGTGCCAGCAGCGCCGACAGGGGTAACTCACCCCTCCACTTT.

This clone appeared a few times. The V call is TRBV18, the J call TRBJ1-6; no firm D call. The V end lost 0 bases, the J end lost 7 bases, and 7 bases lay between the germline ends. CDR3 length: 14 amino acids. The germline CDR1 and CDR2 sequences are KGHSH and LQKENI. The CDR3 nucleotides read TGTGCCAGCTCACCACCTGGCGGGAATTCACCCCTCCACTTT. Protein sequence: CASSPPGGNSPLHF.

The table lists this clone with a count of one. This chain joins TRBV5-1 and TRBJ1-1, with 7 bases fitting TRBD1. With V trimmed by 2 bases and J by 0 bases, 7 bases remained unmatched. The CDR3 runs to 16 residues. CDR1 and CDR2 (germline): SGHRS, YFSETQ. Here the CDR3 reads CASSFSTGSLNTEAFF. CDR3 in DNA: TGCGCCAGCAGCTTCTCGACAGGGTCGTTGAACACTGAAGCTTTCTTT.

This clone was seen once. J is TRBJ1-5 and V is TRBV6-5; the match to TRBD1 covers 7 bases. CDR1 MNHEY and CDR2 SVGAGI come from the germline V gene. The CDR3 contains 14 residues. V lost 10 bases and J lost 5; bases outside the gene matches: 11. DNA for the CDR3: TGTGCCACCTCGGCCCCAGGGGGATATCAGCCCCAGCATTTT. This sequence encodes CATSAPGGYQPQHF.

This chain joins TRBV4-1 and TRBJ1-2, with TRBD1 matching over 10 bases. J gave up 8 bases and V 3 bases, and 6 bases lay outside the gene matches. Looked up from germline, CDR1 is MGHRA and CDR2 is YSYEKL. This CDR3 spans 14 amino acids. The CDR3 loop reads CASSQAGTGVGYTF. The CDR3 DNA reads TGCGCCAGCAGCCAGGCCGGGACAGGGGTAGGCTACACCTTC.

The J gene is TRBJ2-2, the V gene TRBV9; D is possibly TRBD2 (7 bases). V lost 2 bases and J lost 5, with 16 bases in between. Germline V gene lookup returns CDR1 SGDLS and CDR2 YYNGEE. The CDR3 has 16 residues. The CDR3 bases are TGTGCCAGCAGCGTTTATATGGGGGGGCCGACCGGGGAGCTGTTTTTT. Translation gives CASSVYMGGPTGELFF.

The chain recombines TRBV4-1 with TRBJ2-3; perhaps D is TRBD1 or TRBD2 (6 bases each). The CDR3 has 16 residues. Germline V gene data show CDR1 as MGHRA and CDR2 as YSYEKL. V was shortened by 2 bases and J by 2 bases, with 14 bases between the two germline ends. The CDR3 is CASSQYGGSNTDTQYF. The CDR3 DNA reads as TGCGCCAGCAGCCAATACGGGGGCTCCAACACAGATACGCAGTATTTT.

The chain links TRBV6-2 or TRBV6-3 to TRBJ2-4; D is undetermined. Germline lookup yields CDR1 MNHEY and CDR2 SVGEGT. The CDR3 runs to 14 residues. V lost 6 bases to trimming and J lost 4 bases, with 13 bases between them. The CDR3 sequence is CASSNGQLKNIQYF. The CDR3 DNA is TGTGCCAGCAGCAATGGGCAGCTGAAAAACATTCAGTACTTC.

This chain connects TRBV27 to TRBJ1-6; weak D call: TRBD1 (6 bases). V lost 9 bases and J 7 bases, leaving 13 bases between the germline ends. This CDR3 contains 13 residues. Germline lookup yields CDR1 MNHEY and CDR2 SMNVEV (reference sequence). CDR3 nucleotide sequence: TGTGCCAGTTCGACAGGCCGCAATTCACCCCTCCACTTT. Protein: CASSTGRNSPLHF.

The rearrangement joins TRBV30 to TRBJ2-2; TRBD1 or TRBD2 may be the D gene (5 bases each). V lost 1 base to trimming and J lost 6 bases, with 15 bases between them. Germline CDR1 is GTSNPN and CDR2 is SVGIG (reference sequence). There are 15 residues in the CDR3. The CDR3 protein is CAWSAEVTGPGELFF. As DNA, the CDR3 is TGTGCCTGGAGTGCGGAGGTAACGGGACCCGGGGAGCTGTTTTTT.

The chain employs TRBV19 and TRBJ1-3; possible D gene TRBD1, 5 bases. V was shortened by 9 bases and J by 1 base, with 19 bases between the two germline ends. The CDR3 extends over 16 amino acids. Germline V CDR1 and CDR2: LNHDA, SQIVND (reference sequence). CDR3 loop: CASDRGPSRSGNTIYF. CDR3 DNA sequence: TGTGCCAGCGATCGGGGCCCAAGTCGGTCTGGAAACACCATATATTTT.

This clone is large within its sample. The chain joins TRBV4-1 to TRBJ2-3; D is perhaps TRBD1 or TRBD2 (6 bases each). CDR3 length equals 16 residues. V was pared by 5 bases and J by 6 bases, with 21 bases between. Per germline, CDR1 MGHRA and CDR2 YSYEKL. CDR3 protein: CASSYPRGGTRDTQYF. CDR3 coding DNA: TGCGCCAGCAGCTACCCGCGGGGTGGGACAAGGGATACGCAGTATTTT.

The rearrangement joins TRBV6-1 to TRBJ1-4; D ambiguous. The V gene's germline CDR1 is MNHNS and CDR2 SASEGT. Trimming took 3 bases from V and 5 from J, leaving 19 bases between them. The CDR3 sequence is 17 residues long. For the CDR3, the DNA is TGTGCCAGCAGTGACAACTTACGCGGGCCTCTGAATGAAAAACTGTTTTTT. Protein sequence: CASSDNLRGPLNEKLFF.

J is TRBJ1-2 and V is TRBV3-1 (or the pseudogene TRBV3-2); D ambiguous. CDR1 and CDR2 from the germline V gene are LGHDT and YNNKEL (reference sequence). The CDR3 has 15 residues. V was cut by 2 bases and J by 8 bases, with 18 bases left in between. CDR3 nucleotide sequence: TGTGCCAGCAGCCAATCATTCGCGAATACGGGGGGCTACACCTTC. Its translation: CASSQSFANTGGYTF.